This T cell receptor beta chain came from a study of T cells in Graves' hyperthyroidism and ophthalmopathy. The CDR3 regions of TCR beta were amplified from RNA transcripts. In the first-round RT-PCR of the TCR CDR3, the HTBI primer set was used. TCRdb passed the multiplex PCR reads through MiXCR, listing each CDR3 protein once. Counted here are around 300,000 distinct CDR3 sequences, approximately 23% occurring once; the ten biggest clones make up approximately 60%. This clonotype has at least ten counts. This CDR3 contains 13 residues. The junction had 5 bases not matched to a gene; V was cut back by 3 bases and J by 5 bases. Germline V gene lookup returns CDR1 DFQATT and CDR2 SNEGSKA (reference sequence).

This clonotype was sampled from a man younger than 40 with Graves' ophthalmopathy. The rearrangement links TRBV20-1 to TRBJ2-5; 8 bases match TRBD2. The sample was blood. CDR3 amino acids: CSASSGGRETQYF. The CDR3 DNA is TGCAGTGCTAGCTCCGGCGGGAGGGAGACCCAGTACTTC.